This T cell receptor (beta chain) emerged from a study of cytomegalovirus exposure and HLA in healthy donors. V gave up 4 bases and J gave up 6 bases; unmatched junction bases: 6. Germline-derived CDR1 and CDR2 are SGHDT and YYEEEE. CDR3 size: 14 residues. Healthy bone marrow donors made up the cohort. 13 Jbeta primers and 60 Vbeta primers were used for the PCR. Profiling relied on immunoSEQ multiplex PCR, and the TCRdb table lists in-frame clones only, not all of them. The sample has some 150,000 clones, around 77% seen once. The specimen was PBMCs. The receptor was derived from a man aged 60-69 years in good health and CMV-seronegative. V and J are TRBV5-6 and TRBJ2-1, with TRBD2 identical over 8 bases. CDR3 in amino acids: CASSPRGVRNEQFF. CDR3 coding DNA: TGTGCCAGCAGCCCGCGGGGGGTGCGCAATGAGCAGTTCTTC.